The 21 T cell receptor beta chains below were found in one sample sequenced in a study of T cells in Graves' hyperthyroidism and ophthalmopathy. TCR beta CDR3 sequences were amplified from RNA transcripts. A set of HTBI primers served as the primers for a first-round RT-PCR of the TCR CDR3. MiXCR was run by TCRdb on the multiplex PCR reads, yielding one entry per CDR3 protein. The table has 380,000 or so distinct CDR3 sequences, approximately 12% seen once. The sequenced material came from blood. These receptors were obtained from a young man with Graves' hyperthyroidism that later progressed to Graves' ophthalmopathy.

This clonotype appeared once. V gene TRBV15 combines with J gene TRBJ1-4; 10 nucleotides align to TRBD1. The junction had 8 bases not matched to a gene; V was cut back by 2 bases and J by 2 bases. The CDR3 is 18 residues long. The germline V gene has CDR1 LNHNV and CDR2 YYDKDF (reference sequence). In DNA form, the CDR3 reads TGTGCCACCAGCAGAAGACAGGGGGCATTTCTTACTAATGAAAAACTGTTTTTT. Protein product: CATSRRQGAFLTNEKLFF.

The chain carries TRBV5-1 and TRBJ2-5; perhaps TRBD1 as D (6 bases). The V and J ends lost 4 bases and 5 bases respectively, with 15 bases between them. Germline loops: CDR1 SGHRS, CDR2 YFSETQ. CDR3 length: 14 residues. DNA of the CDR3: TGCGCCAGCAGCCAAAAAACAGGGCTGGAGACCCAGTACTTC. Its translation is CASSQKTGLETQYF.

This clonotype has a count of ten or more. This rearrangement joins TRBV11-3 to TRBJ2-5; 7 bases align to TRBD1. Trimming removed 5 bases from V and 5 bases from J; junction bases left unmatched: 11. The CDR3 is 15 amino acids. Germline V lookup: CDR1 SGHNT, CDR2 YENEEA. CDR3 amino acids: CASSPGYRGRETQYF. In DNA form, the CDR3 reads TGTGCCAGCAGCCCGGGTTACAGGGGCAGGGAGACCCAGTACTTC.

This clonotype was seen more than once but under ten times. Being one base from a much bigger clone, this may be a read error. CDR3 nucleotide sequence: TGTGCCTGCAGCTCTGGACTAGCGGGGGGTACAGATACGCAGTATTTT. It translates to CACSSGLAGGTDTQYF. The rearrangement joins TRBV7-3 to TRBJ2-3; 14 bases are a match to TRBD2. Germline V CDR1 and CDR2: SGHTA, FQGTGA. The CDR3 sequence is 16 residues long.

V gene TRBV27 combines with J gene TRBJ2-3; 7 bases match TRBD2. The V gene's germline CDR1 is MNHEY and CDR2 SMNVEV (reference sequence). The V gene end was trimmed by 3 bases and the J gene end by 6 bases; junction bases not matched to a gene: 6. The CDR3 has 14 amino acids. CDR3 DNA sequence: TGTGCCAGCAGTTTGGACGGGAGGTTTGATACGCAGTATTTT. It translates to CASSLDGRFDTQYF.

This clonotype appeared many times. This chain connects TRBV18 to TRBJ1-1; D not resolved. Trimming pared 1 base from V and 0 bases from J, leaving 9 bases between. Germline CDR1 is KGHSH and CDR2 is LQKENI. This CDR3 has 15 residues. CDR3 loop: CASSPQDNMNTEAFF. CDR3 nucleotides: TGTGCCAGCTCACCACAAGACAATATGAACACTGAAGCTTTCTTT.

This clonotype was picked up many times. V usage is TRBV6-1 and J usage is TRBJ2-2; 7 nucleotides line up with TRBD1. The germline V gene has CDR1 MNHNS and CDR2 SASEGT. The CDR3 spans 15 residues. V lost 5 bases to trimming and J lost 3 bases; unmatched junction nucleotides: 6. As DNA, the CDR3 is TGTGCCAGCAGTCCGAACAGGGGATACACCGGGGAGCTGTTTTTT. Protein sequence: CASSPNRGYTGELFF.

This clonotype has at least ten counts. This chain joins TRBV2 and TRBJ1-5, with a tentative D call TRBD1 (6 bases). The V and J ends lost 6 bases and 0 bases respectively, with 15 bases between them. The CDR3 sequence is 16 residues long. Germline-derived CDR1 and CDR2 are SNHLY and FYNNEI. CDR3 coding DNA: TGTGCCAGCAGAGTGGTCGGGACAAATAGCAATCAGCCCCAGCATTTT. Its translation is CASRVVGTNSNQPQHF.

The chain uses TRBV12-3 or TRBV12-4 and TRBJ2-5; 8 nucleotides agree with TRBD2. The CDR3 sequence is 17 residues long. With V trimmed by 2 bases and J by 5 bases, 13 bases remained unmatched. Here the CDR3 DNA reads TGTGCCAGCAGTTTAATAATTCGAGCGGGGGCCGGGGAGACCCAGTACTTC. This encodes CASSLIIRAGAGETQYF.

This clonotype was picked up a small number of times. This sequence joins TRBV7-9 and TRBJ1-4; D is possibly TRBD1 (5 bases). CDR3 length: 15 residues. Germline V CDR1 and CDR2: SEHNR, FQNEAQ (reference sequence). Trimming cost V 1 base and J 7 bases, with 13 bases left between them. The chain's CDR3 is CASSLEQGIGEKLFF. The CDR3 bases are TGTGCCAGCAGCTTAGAGCAGGGCATTGGTGAAAAACTGTTTTTT.

The gene calls are TRBV27 and TRBJ2-7; D might be TRBD1 (6 bases). Trimming left V 6 bases short and J 4 bases short, with 16 bases between. CDR1 and CDR2 from the germline V gene are MNHEY and SMNVEV (reference sequence). This CDR3 contains 14 residues. The CDR3 DNA reads as TGTGCCAGCAGCCCCCTCGGGACATCTTACGAGCAGTACTTC. The encoded protein is CASSPLGTSYEQYF.

The chain links TRBV24-1 to TRBJ2-5, with 7 bases lining up with TRBD1. V shed 4 bases, J shed 1 base, and the junction held 5 bases outside the gene matches. Germline assignment: CDR1 KGHDR and CDR2 SFDVKD. The CDR3 has 15 residues. This CDR3 reads CATSDTRQGQETQYF. The CDR3 DNA reads TGTGCCACCAGTGACACTAGACAGGGCCAAGAGACCCAGTACTTC.

A few counts support this clonotype. The junction and the germline gene differ at one end; a read error may be behind it. The chain has TRBV7-8 and TRBJ2-3; possibly TRBD2 for D (5 bases). Germline loops: CDR1 SGHVS, CDR2 FQNEAQ. The CDR3 covers 14 residues. CDR3 loop: CASSLVASRDTQYF. Here the CDR3 DNA reads TGTGCCAGCAGCTTAGTGGCTAGCAGAGATACGCAGTATTTT.

Points on this clonotype: The junction does not match germline at one end; this may be a read error. The chain joins TRBV5-6 to TRBJ2-7; D may be TRBD1 (5 bases). The V gene's germline CDR1 is SGHDT and CDR2 YYEEEE. This CDR3 spans 14 amino acids. The CDR3 protein is CASTPPDRPYGQYF. The CDR3 bases are TGTGCCAGCACACCCCCAGACAGACCCTACGGGCAGTACTTC.

This clonotype was found a few times. The rearrangement uses TRBV6-6 and TRBJ1-4; 7 bases agree with TRBD1. There are 16 residues in the CDR3. V trimming: 0 bases; J trimming: 4 bases; junction bases outside the gene matches: 5. Germline lookup yields CDR1 MNHNY and CDR2 SVGAGI (reference sequence). The CDR3 region has the DNA TGTGCCAGCAGTTACTCGGGACAGTCTTTTAATGAAAAACTGTTTTTT. Protein product: CASSYSGQSFNEKLFF.

In its sample, this clonotype was seen a few times. CDR3 in amino acids: CATSRAPSGGGNEQFF. The CDR3 nucleotides are TGTGCCACCAGCAGAGCACCTAGCGGGGGGGGCAATGAGCAGTTCTTC. The J gene is TRBJ2-1, the V gene TRBV15, with 12 bases fitting TRBD2. With 1 base clipped from V and 6 bases from J, the junction kept 4 bases outside the gene matches. CDR1 is LNHNV, CDR2 YYDKDF, per germline (reference sequence). The CDR3 extends over 16 amino acids.

A few counts support this clonotype. The chain links TRBV19 to TRBJ1-1; D is unresolved. Germline V gives CDR1 LNHDA, CDR2 SQIVND (reference sequence). V lost 8 bases to trimming and J lost 1 base, with 8 bases between them. This CDR3 contains 12 residues. DNA for the CDR3: TGTGCCAGTGGCCCCTCGAACACTGAAGCTTTCTTT. This gives the protein CASGPSNTEAFF. Full variable domain (rest looked up from reference TRBV19 and TRBJ1-1): DGGITQSPKYLFRKEGQNVTLSCEQNLNHDAMYWYRQDPGQGLRLIYYSQIVNDFQKGDIAEGYSVSREKKESFPLTVTSAQKNPTAFYLCASGPSNTEAFFGQGTRLTVV.

This clonotype has ten or more counts. This rearrangement joins TRBV14 to TRBJ2-1; possible D gene TRBD1, 6 bases. V lost 6 bases and J 8 bases, leaving 14 bases between the germline ends. The germline CDR1 and CDR2 sequences are SGHDN and FVKESK. CDR3 size: 13 residues. The CDR3 is CASRHREWDEQFF. As DNA, the CDR3 is TGTGCCAGCAGACACAGGGAATGGGATGAGCAGTTCTTC.

This clonotype occurred a few times. The chain carries TRBV28 and TRBJ2-7; TRBD1 matches at 7 bases. The CDR3 sequence is 14 residues long. In germline, CDR1 is MDHEN, CDR2 SYDVKM. Trimming cost V 5 bases and J 4 bases; bases outside gene matches: 8. CDR3 in DNA: TGTGCCAGCAGTAAAAGACAGGGCGCGTACGAGCAGTACTTC. Translation: CASSKRQGAYEQYF.

Comments on this clonotype: It may be a read error: a sequence one base away is much more abundant. The genes are TRBV2 and TRBJ1-2; the D is unclear. V was cut by 1 base and J by 8 bases, with 14 bases left in between. The CDR3 totals 14 residues. CDR1 SNHLY and CDR2 FYNNEI come from the germline V gene. CDR3 in DNA: TGTGCCAGCAGTGAAGGGGCGCGGGTTTTGGGCTACACCTTC. Its translation: CASSEGARVLGYTF.

The V call is TRBV20-1, the J call TRBJ1-2; TRBD1 aligns across 7 bases. Germline V gives CDR1 DFQATT, CDR2 SNEGSKA (reference sequence). This CDR3 is built from 13 residues. J gave up 6 bases and V 2 bases, and 6 bases lay outside the gene matches. The CDR3 spells CSARRDRADGYTF. The CDR3, as DNA: TGCAGTGCTAGACGAGACAGGGCCGATGGCTACACCTTC.